This T cell receptor beta chain was captured by sequencing in a study of cytomegalovirus exposure and HLA in healthy donors. Primers included in the PCR were 60 Vbeta and 13 Jbeta primers. Source study methods: In a later analysis, 70 million to 80 million unique TCR beta chains included roughly 11 million shared by two or more donors. TCRdb's copy holds only in-frame clones and misses some; the assay was immunoSEQ multiplex PCR. D and trimming come from the DNA, and the V and J calls and clone size come from that table. The sample lists some 180,000 clones; 80% were seen once. Germline assignment: CDR1 MGHRA and CDR2 YSYEKL. The CDR3 is 14 amino acids. V lost 3 bases to trimming and J lost 5 bases; unmatched junction nucleotides: 6.

The sequence derives from a male donor in good health and CMV-seronegative. The sample consisted of PBMCs. The chain has TRBV4-1 and TRBJ2-7, with TRBD1 identical over 8 bases. Here the CDR3 reads CASSHLSGQDEQYF. For the CDR3, the DNA is TGCGCCAGCAGCCATCTTTCGGGACAGGACGAGCAGTACTTC.